The next 12 T cell receptor beta chains were all read from a single sample in a study of T-cell reconstitution after alpha-beta-depleted transplantation in children. Preparation of the TCRbeta library was carried out with unique molecular identifiers. A single record per CDR3 protein comes from TCRdb applying MiXCR to the PCR reads. The data show almost 400,000 distinct CDR3 sequences, 20% seen once. Sequencing used PBMCs from the stem cell graft donor, obtained from the stem cell graft. These receptors came from a human donor who donated a stem cell graft to a child with acute myeloid leukemia.

This clonotype was counted ten times or more. The rearrangement joins TRBV20-1 to TRBJ1-4; TRBD1 is a possible D gene (5 bases). The CDR3 contains 14 residues. From germline, CDR1 is DFQATT and CDR2 SNEGSKA (reference sequence). V lost 0 bases to trimming and J lost 7 bases, with 12 bases between them. The CDR3 nucleotides read TGCAGTGCTAGAGAGGGGCAGGGAAGTGAAAAACTGTTTTTT. The encoded protein is CSAREGQGSEKLFF.

A few counts support this clonotype. The rearrangement uses TRBV2 and TRBJ1-1, with D possibly matching TRBD1 (5 bases). Germline loops: CDR1 SNHLY, CDR2 FYNNEI. CDR3 length equals 13 residues. V lost 8 bases and J lost 4, with 14 bases in between. CDR3 DNA sequence: TGTGCCAGCTCGTTGGACATCCTCACTGAAGCTTTCTTT. It translates to CASSLDILTEAFF. The full variable domain, rest sourced from reference TRBV2 and TRBJ1-1, is EPEVTQTPSHQVTQMGQEVILRCVPISNHLYFYWYRQILGQKVEFLVSFYNNEISEKSEIFDDQFSVERPDGSNFTLKIRSTKLEDSAMYFCASSLDILTEAFFGQGTRLTVV.

The chain uses TRBV29-1 and TRBJ1-5; possibly TRBD1 for D (6 bases). CDR1 and CDR2 from the germline V gene are SQVTM and ANQGSEA. This CDR3 has 13 amino acids. Between the trimmed V and J ends, which lost 5 bases and 3 bases, there was a span of 11 bases. The CDR3 region is CSVNQGTNQPQHF. The CDR3 DNA reads as TGCAGCGTTAACCAGGGGACCAATCAGCCCCAGCATTTT.

This clonotype has a single count. The J gene is TRBJ2-6, the V gene TRBV20-1; 10 bases agree with TRBD1. Germline V gene data show CDR1 as DFQATT and CDR2 as SNEGSKA (reference sequence). The CDR3 consists of 16 residues. Trimming at V came to 5 bases and at J to 4 bases, leaving 8 bases not matched to a gene. CDR3 DNA sequence: TGCAGTGCTTCGACAGGGGGCATGTCCGGGGCCAACGTCCTGACTTTC. Its translation: CSASTGGMSGANVLTF.

The chain employs TRBV20-1 and TRBJ2-7; TRBD2 matches 9 bases. Trimming took 7 bases from V and 6 from J; bases not matched to a gene: 7. This CDR3 contains 12 residues. Looked up from germline, CDR1 is DFQATT and CDR2 is SNEGSKA (reference sequence). The CDR3 is CSGLAVPFEQYF. For the CDR3, the DNA is TGCAGTGGACTAGCGGTGCCTTTCGAGCAGTACTTC.

The chain carries TRBV5-1 and TRBJ2-7; D may match TRBD1 or TRBD2 (5 bases each). The CDR3 sequence is 17 residues long. V lost 4 bases and J lost 5, with 25 bases in between. Germline V CDR1 and CDR2: SGHRS, YFSETQ. CDR3: CASSPGSTGPLGDEQYF. In DNA form, the CDR3 reads TGCGCCAGCAGCCCTGGGTCCACGGGGCCCTTGGGGGACGAGCAGTACTTC.

This clonotype has more than one count but fewer than ten. The chain joins TRBV4-3 to TRBJ2-1; D is perhaps TRBD1 (5 bases). The CDR3 is 15 residues long. Germline-derived CDR1 and CDR2 are LGHNA and YSLEER. V gave up 7 bases and J gave up 0 bases, with 13 bases separating them. Here the CDR3 reads CASTPTGNSYNEQFF. The CDR3 DNA sequence: TGCGCCAGCACCCCTACAGGAAACTCCTACAATGAGCAGTTCTTC.

This clonotype was counted many times. The chain combines TRBV24-1 with TRBJ2-7, with D hard to call. Germline V lookup: CDR1 KGHDR, CDR2 SFDVKD. With 12 bases removed from V and 5 bases from J, the gap between germline ends came to 10 bases. This CDR3 contains 10 residues. CDR3 protein: CAPTPDEQYF. Here the CDR3 DNA reads TGTGCCCCCACCCCTGACGAGCAGTACTTC.

In this sample, this clonotype turned up many times. The J gene is TRBJ1-2, the V gene TRBV11-2; possibly TRBD1 for D (5 bases). The V end was cut by 3 bases, the J end by 13 bases, with 15 bases between. This CDR3 has 12 amino acids. Germline V gene lookup returns CDR1 SGHAT and CDR2 FQNNGV. The CDR3 nucleotides are TGTGCCAGCAGCTTGGCAGCAGGGTCGAGCACCTTC. Translated: CASSLAAGSSTF.

This clonotype was observed once. The chain recombines TRBV7-7 with TRBJ2-1, with D perhaps TRBD2 (5 bases). This CDR3 comprises 15 residues. Trimming took 1 base from V and 6 from J, leaving 13 bases between them. Germline V lookup: CDR1 SSHAT, CDR2 FNYEAQ (reference sequence). The chain's CDR3 is CASSLGLLEGNEQFF. CDR3 in DNA: TGTGCCAGCAGCTTAGGCCTACTTGAGGGCAATGAGCAGTTCTTC.

At least ten counts were recorded for this clonotype. The chain uses TRBV12-3 or TRBV12-4 and TRBJ2-3; D unresolved. V was trimmed by 6 bases and J by 2 bases, leaving 6 bases between them. The CDR3 loop spans 12 amino acids. The CDR3 protein is CASSLYTDTQYF. Written as DNA, the CDR3 is TGTGCCAGCAGCTTATACACAGATACGCAGTATTTT.

This clonotype was counted many times. V and J are TRBV20-1 and TRBJ2-7; D tentatively fits TRBD1 or TRBD2 (5 bases each). This CDR3 spans 13 amino acids. Trimming took off 0 bases at V and 3 bases at J, with 9 bases between the two ends. Germline values: CDR1 DFQATT, CDR2 SNEGSKA (reference sequence). This CDR3 reads CSAREGTIYEQYF. For the CDR3, the DNA is TGCAGTGCTAGAGAAGGGACCATCTACGAGCAGTACTTC.